Shown below are 5 T cell receptor beta chains from a single sample sequenced in a study of blood T cell repertoires in COVID-19. Measured with immunoSEQ multiplex PCR; TCRdb has only the in-frame clones, and not every one. The sample lists approximately 100,000 clones; around four fifths were seen once. Specimen: peripheral blood. The receptors originated from a human donor in a cohort sampled during active COVID-19.

CDR3 amino acids: CASSEFPRGMNTEAFF. The CDR3 DNA follows: TGTGCCAGCAGTGAATTTCCCAGAGGCATGAACACTGAAGCTTTCTTT. The rearrangement uses TRBV2 and TRBJ1-1; D gene unclear. V was shortened by 2 bases and J by 0 bases, with 13 bases between the two germline ends. Germline loops: CDR1 SNHLY, CDR2 FYNNEI. This CDR3 has 16 amino acids.

This clone was picked up a small number of times. This chain joins TRBV10-3 and TRBJ1-4; 10 bases map to TRBD1. Germline assignment: CDR1 ENHRY and CDR2 SYGVKD. The CDR3 has 15 amino acids. The V and J ends lost 3 bases and 5 bases, in that order; junction bases with no gene match: 3. In DNA form, the CDR3 reads TGTGCCATCAGTGATGTGGGACAGGGGAATGAAAAACTGTTTTTT. This translates into CAISDVGQGNEKLFF.

In its sample, this clone was seen once. V is TRBV11-2 and J is TRBJ2-7, with 10 bases that match TRBD2. The V and J ends lost 2 bases and 5 bases, in that order; junction bases with no gene match: 6. This CDR3 has 15 amino acids. Germline V lookup: CDR1 SGHAT, CDR2 FQNNGV. The CDR3 nucleotides are TGTGCCAGCAGCTTACAGCGGGGGGGCAACCACGAGCAGTACTTC. Its protein is CASSLQRGGNHEQYF.

V and J are TRBV7-2 and TRBJ1-4; 9 bases are shared with TRBD1. V lost 5 bases and J lost 8; bases outside the gene matches: 12. The germline CDR1 and CDR2 sequences are SGHTA and FQGNSA. The length of the CDR3 is 16 residues. The CDR3 DNA sequence: TGTGCCAGCAGCGGGGGGAGGACAGGGGTGCGGGAAAAACTGTTTTTT. The encoded protein is CASSGGRTGVREKLFF.

The chain couples TRBV24-1 to TRBJ2-5; TRBD1 might be the D (5 bases). Between the trimmed V and J ends, which lost 5 bases and 0 bases, there was a span of 12 bases. The CDR3 sequence is 15 residues long. CDR1 is KGHDR and CDR2 is SFDVKD in the germline V gene. DNA of the CDR3: TGTGCCACCAGTGCCTCGGGCAGGGACCAAGAGACCCAGTACTTC. Translating gives CATSASGRDQETQYF.